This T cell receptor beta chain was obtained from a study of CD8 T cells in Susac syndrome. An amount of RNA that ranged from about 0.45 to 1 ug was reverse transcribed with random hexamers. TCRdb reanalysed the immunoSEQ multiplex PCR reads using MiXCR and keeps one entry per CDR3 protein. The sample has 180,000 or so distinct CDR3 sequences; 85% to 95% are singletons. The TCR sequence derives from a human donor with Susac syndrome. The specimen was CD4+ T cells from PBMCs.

CDR3 sequence reads: CSAGDRGDGYTF. The CDR3, as DNA: TGCAGCGCCGGCGACAGGGGGGACGGCTACACCTTC. The chain recombines TRBV29-1 with TRBJ1-2; 9 positions agree with TRBD1. Germline trimming cut 7 bases from V and 8 bases from J; bases unmatched to any gene: 8. The CDR3 is made up of 12 amino acids. Germline loops: CDR1 SQVTM, CDR2 ANQGSEA. The entire variable domain, with the rest obtained from reference TRBV29-1 and TRBJ1-2, is as follows: SAVISQKPSRDICQRGTSLTIQCQVDSQVTMMFWYRQQPGQSLTLIATANQGSEATYESGFVIDKFPISRPNLTFSTLTVSNMSPEDSSIYLCSAGDRGDGYTFGSGTRLTVV.